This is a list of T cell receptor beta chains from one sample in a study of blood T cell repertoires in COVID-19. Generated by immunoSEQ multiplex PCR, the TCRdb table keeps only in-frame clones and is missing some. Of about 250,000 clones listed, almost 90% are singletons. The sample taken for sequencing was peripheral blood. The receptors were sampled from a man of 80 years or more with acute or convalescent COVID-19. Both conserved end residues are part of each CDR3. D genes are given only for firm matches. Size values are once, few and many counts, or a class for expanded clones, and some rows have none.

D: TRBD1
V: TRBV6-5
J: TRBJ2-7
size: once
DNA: TGTGCCAGCCGGGACAGGCCTTCCTACGAGCAGTACTTC
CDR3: CASRDRPSYEQYF

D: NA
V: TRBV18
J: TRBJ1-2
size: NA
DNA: TGTGCCAGCTCACATCCAGAGGGAGTCAACTATGGCTACACCTTC
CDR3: CASSHPEGVNYGYTF

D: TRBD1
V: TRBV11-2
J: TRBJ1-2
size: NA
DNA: TGTGCCAGCAGCTTATCCGGGACAGGGGGCCCCACTGATGGCTACACCTTC
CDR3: CASSLSGTGGPTDGYTF

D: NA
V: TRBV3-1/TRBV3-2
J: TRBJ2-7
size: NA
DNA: TGTGCCAGCAGCCTTACCGGGAGCTCCTACGAGCAGTACTTC
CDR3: CASSLTGSSYEQYF

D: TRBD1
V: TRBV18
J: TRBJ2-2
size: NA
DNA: TGTGCCAGCTCACCTGGGACAGGGGGCACCGGGGAGCTGTTTTTT
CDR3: CASSPGTGGTGELFF

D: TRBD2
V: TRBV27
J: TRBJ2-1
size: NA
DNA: TGTGCCAGCAGTTTAGGTCGGACGACTAGCGGGAGAAATGAGCAGTTCTTC
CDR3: CASSLGRTTSGRNEQFF

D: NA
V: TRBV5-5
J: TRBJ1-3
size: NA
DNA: TGTGCCAGCAGCTTACAGAGCTCTGGAAACACCATATATTTT
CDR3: CASSLQSSGNTIYF

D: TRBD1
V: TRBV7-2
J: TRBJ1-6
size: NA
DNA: TGTGCCAGCAGCTTACAGGGGGCGGATAATTCACCCCTCCACTTT
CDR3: CASSLQGADNSPLHF

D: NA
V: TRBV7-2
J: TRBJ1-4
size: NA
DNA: TGTGCCAGCAGCTTAGGTCGAGAATCCGAAAAACTGTTTTTT
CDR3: CASSLGRESEKLFF

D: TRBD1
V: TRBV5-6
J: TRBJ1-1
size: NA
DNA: TGTGCCAGCACTACAGGGGCCTTGAACACTGAAGCTTTCTTT
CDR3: CASTTGALNTEAFF

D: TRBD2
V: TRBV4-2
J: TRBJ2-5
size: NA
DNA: TGTGCCAGCAGCCAAGGGACTAGGAAAGAGACCCAGTACTTC
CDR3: CASSQGTRKETQYF

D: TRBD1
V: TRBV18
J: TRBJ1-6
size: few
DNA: TGTGCCAGCTCACCAAAGACAGGGGGCAATTCACCCCTCCACTTT
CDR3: CASSPKTGGNSPLHF

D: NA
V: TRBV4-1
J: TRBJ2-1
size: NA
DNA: TGCGCCAGCAGCCCCGCGGGACTGTTCGATGAGCAGTTCTTC
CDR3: CASSPAGLFDEQFF

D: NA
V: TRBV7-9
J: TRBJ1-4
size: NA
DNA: TGTGCCAGCAGCTTAGCGCTAGGGCAGCGGCGTGAAAAACTGTTTTTT
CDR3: CASSLALGQRREKLFF

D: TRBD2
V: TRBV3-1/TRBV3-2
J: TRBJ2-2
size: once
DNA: TGTGCCAGCAGCCAAGATCTAGCACTAGCGGGGACCGGGGAGCTGTTTTTT
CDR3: CASSQDLALAGTGELFF

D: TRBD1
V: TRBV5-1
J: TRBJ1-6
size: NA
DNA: TGCGCCAGCAGCTTAGATGTGGACAGGGCTGCACCCCTCCACTTT
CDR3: CASSLDVDRAAPLHF

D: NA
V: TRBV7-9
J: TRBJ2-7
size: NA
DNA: TGTGCCAGCAGCACCCGACAGGCATCCTACGAGCAGTACTTC
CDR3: CASSTRQASYEQYF

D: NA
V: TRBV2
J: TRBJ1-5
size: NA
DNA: TGTGCCAGCAGTCAGGGACTCTACGATCAGCCCCAGCATTTT
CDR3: CASSQGLYDQPQHF

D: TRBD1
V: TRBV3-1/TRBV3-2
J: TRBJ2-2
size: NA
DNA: TGTGCCAGCAGCCAAGCCGGGACAGGGTCCACCGGGGAGCTGTTTTTT
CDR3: CASSQAGTGSTGELFF

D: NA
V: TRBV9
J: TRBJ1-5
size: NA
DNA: TGTGCCAGCAGCCCATCGGGATTCAATCAGCCCCAGCATTTT
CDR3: CASSPSGFNQPQHF

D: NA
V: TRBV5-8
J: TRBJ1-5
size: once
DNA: TGTGCCAGCACTCCCCAGGGGATCCCTAATCAGCCCCAGCATTTT
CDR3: CASTPQGIPNQPQHF

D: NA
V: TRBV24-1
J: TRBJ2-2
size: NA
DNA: TGTGCCACCAGTATGACGGGTACGAACACCGGGGAGCTGTTTTTT
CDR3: CATSMTGTNTGELFF

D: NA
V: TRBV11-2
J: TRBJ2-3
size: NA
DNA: TGTGCCAGCAGCTCGGGATCTTTTAGCACAGATACGCAGTATTTT
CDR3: CASSSGSFSTDTQYF

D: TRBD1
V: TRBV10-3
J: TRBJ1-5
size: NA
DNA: TGTGCCATCCGGGACAGGGACCAGCCCCAGCATTTT
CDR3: CAIRDRDQPQHF

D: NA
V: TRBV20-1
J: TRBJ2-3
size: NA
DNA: TGCAGTACAGGGAAAACAGATACGCAGTATTTT
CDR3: CSTGKTDTQYF

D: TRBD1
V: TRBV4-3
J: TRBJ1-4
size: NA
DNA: TGCGCCAGCAGCCAAGTCGCAGGGGGTGGGGAAAAACTGTTTTTT
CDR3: CASSQVAGGGEKLFF

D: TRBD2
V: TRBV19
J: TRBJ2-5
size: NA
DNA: TGTGCCAGTAGCCCAGCGGGAGTCCAAGAGACCCAGTACTTC
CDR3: CASSPAGVQETQYF

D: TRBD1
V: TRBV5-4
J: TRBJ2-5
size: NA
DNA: TGTGCCAGCAGCTTGGGGCAGGGGGCGAGGGAGACCCAGTACTTC
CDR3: CASSLGQGARETQYF

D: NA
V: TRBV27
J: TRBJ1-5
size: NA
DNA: TGTGCCAGCAGTTTACAGGCAGGGGAATACAATCAGCCCCAGCATTTT
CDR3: CASSLQAGEYNQPQHF

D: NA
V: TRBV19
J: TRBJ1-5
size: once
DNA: TGTGCCAGTAGTATTACGCCCCTTGCGGGACAGCCCCAGCATTTT
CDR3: CASSITPLAGQPQHF

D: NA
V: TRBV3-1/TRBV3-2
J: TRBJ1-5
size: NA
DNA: TGTGCCAGCAGCCAGGACAAACTCGGGGGAGGGAGCAATCAGCCCCAGCATTTT
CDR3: CASSQDKLGGGSNQPQHF

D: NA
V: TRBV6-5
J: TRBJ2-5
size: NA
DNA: TGTGCCAGCAGAACAGGGAGAGGAGAGACCCAGTACTTC
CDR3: CASRTGRGETQYF

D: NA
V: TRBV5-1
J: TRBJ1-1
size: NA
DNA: TGCGCCAGCAGCTCACAGGGTTCGAACACTGAAGCTTTCTTT
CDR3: CASSSQGSNTEAFF

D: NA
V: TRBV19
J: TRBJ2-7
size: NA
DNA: TGTGCCAGTAGTGGTCCAGGGGACCACGAGCAGTACTTC
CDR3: CASSGPGDHEQYF

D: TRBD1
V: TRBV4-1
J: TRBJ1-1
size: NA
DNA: TGCGCCAGCAGCCCGCGGGTGGACAGGTCAACTGAAGCTTTCTTT
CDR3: CASSPRVDRSTEAFF

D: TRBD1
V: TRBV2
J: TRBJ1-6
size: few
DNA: TGTGCCAGCAGAGGTTCAGGGGGCGATTCACCCCTCCACTTT
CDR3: CASRGSGGDSPLHF

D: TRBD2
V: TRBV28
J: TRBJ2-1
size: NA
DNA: TGTGCCAGCAGTACCAGCGGGAGGGCCTCGGGCTCCTACAATGAGCAGTTCTTC
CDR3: CASSTSGRASGSYNEQFF

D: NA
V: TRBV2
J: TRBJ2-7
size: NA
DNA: TGTGCCAGCAGTGAAAGCCCAGGCCTCTACGAGCAGTACTTC
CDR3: CASSESPGLYEQYF

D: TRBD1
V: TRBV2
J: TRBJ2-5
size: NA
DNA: TGTGCCAGCAGTACGGACAGGGGATTTCAAGAGACCCAGTACTTC
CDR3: CASSTDRGFQETQYF

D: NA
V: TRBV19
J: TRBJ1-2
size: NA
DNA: TGTGCCAGTAGTATAGATGAGGGCCCCAATGGCTACACCTTC
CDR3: CASSIDEGPNGYTF

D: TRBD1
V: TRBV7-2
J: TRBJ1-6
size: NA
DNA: TGTGCCAGCAGCTTAGAGACAGGGAGTCTATCACCCCTCCACTTT
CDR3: CASSLETGSLSPLHF

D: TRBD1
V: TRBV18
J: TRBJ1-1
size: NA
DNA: TGTGCCAGCTCTCCGACAGGGGGTAACACTGAAGCTTTCTTT
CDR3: CASSPTGGNTEAFF

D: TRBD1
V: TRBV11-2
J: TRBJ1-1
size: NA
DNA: TGTGCCAGCAGCTTGCCCTCGGGACAGGAGAACACTGAAGCTTTCTTT
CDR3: CASSLPSGQENTEAFF

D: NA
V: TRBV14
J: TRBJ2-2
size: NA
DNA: TGTGCCAGCAGCCAAGTCGGCGGAATCAACACCGGGGAGCTGTTTTTT
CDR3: CASSQVGGINTGELFF

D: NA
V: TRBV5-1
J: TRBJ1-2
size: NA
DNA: TGCGCCAGCAGCCCGACGACACCGACTAACTATGGCTACACCTTC
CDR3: CASSPTTPTNYGYTF

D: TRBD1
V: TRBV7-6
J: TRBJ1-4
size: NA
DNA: TGTGCCAGCAGTTTCAACAGGGGGTCGGTCGAAAAACTGTTTTTT
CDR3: CASSFNRGSVEKLFF

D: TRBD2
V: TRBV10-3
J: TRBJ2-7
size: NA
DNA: TGTGCCATCAGTGATTCCGGACTAGCGGGAGGCTCAACCTACGAGCAGTACTTC
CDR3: CAISDSGLAGGSTYEQYF

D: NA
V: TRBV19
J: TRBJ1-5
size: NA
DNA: TGTGCCAGTAGCGCGACTCTCCTTCAGCCCCAGCATTTT
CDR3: CASSATLLQPQHF

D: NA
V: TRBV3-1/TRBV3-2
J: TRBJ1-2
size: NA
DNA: TGTGCCAGCAGCCAAGAAGCGCGGGGGCTCTATGGCTACACCTTC
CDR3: CASSQEARGLYGYTF

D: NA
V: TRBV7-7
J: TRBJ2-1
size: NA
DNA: TGTGCCAGCAGCGTCATGATGAGCTCCTACAATGAGCAGTTCTTC
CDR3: CASSVMMSSYNEQFF